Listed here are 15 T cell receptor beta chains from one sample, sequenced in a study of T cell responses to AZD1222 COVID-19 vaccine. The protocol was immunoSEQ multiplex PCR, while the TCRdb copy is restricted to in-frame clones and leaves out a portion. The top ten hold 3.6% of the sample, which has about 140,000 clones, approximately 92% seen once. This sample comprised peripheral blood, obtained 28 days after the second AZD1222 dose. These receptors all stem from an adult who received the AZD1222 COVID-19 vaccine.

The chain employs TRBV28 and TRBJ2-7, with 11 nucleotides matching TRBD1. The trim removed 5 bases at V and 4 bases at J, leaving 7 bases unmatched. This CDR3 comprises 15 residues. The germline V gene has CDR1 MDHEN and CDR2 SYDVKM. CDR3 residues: CASSQGQGARYEQYF. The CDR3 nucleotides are TGTGCCAGCAGTCAAGGACAGGGGGCGAGGTACGAGCAGTACTTC.

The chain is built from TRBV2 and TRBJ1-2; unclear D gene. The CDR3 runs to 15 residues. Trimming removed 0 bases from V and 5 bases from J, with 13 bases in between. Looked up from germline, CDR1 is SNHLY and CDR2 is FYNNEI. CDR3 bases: TGTGCCAGCAGTGAAGCGCCAACCGGAACTTATGGCTACACCTTC. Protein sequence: CASSEAPTGTYGYTF.

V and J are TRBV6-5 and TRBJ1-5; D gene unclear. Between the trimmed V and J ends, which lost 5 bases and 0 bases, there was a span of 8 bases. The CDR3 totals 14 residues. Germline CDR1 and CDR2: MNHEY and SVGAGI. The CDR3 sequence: CASSLGLSNQPQHF. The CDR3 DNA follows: TGTGCCAGCAGTCTGGGCCTTAGCAATCAGCCCCAGCATTTT.

CDR3 nucleotides: TGTGCCAGCTCACCACCAGGCCGGACAGGCGACTTCAACATTCAGTACTTC. It codes for CASSPPGRTGDFNIQYF. The chain combines TRBV18 with TRBJ2-4; 7 bases line up with TRBD1. Looked up from germline, CDR1 is KGHSH and CDR2 is LQKENI. This CDR3 region has 17 residues. The V segment lost 0 bases and the J segment 7 bases; nucleotides outside the gene matches: 12.

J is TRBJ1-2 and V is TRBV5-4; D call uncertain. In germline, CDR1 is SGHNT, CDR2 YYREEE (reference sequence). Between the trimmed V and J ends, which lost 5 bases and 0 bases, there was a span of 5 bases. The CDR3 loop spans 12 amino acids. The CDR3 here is CASRRPNYGYTF. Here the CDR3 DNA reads TGTGCCAGCAGGCGACCTAACTATGGCTACACCTTC.

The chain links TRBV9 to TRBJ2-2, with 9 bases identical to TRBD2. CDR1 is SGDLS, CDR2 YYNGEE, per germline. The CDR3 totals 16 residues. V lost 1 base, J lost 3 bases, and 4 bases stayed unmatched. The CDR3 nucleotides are TGTGCCAGCAGCGTATCAGCGGGAGGACACACCGGGGAGCTGTTTTTT. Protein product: CASSVSAGGHTGELFF.

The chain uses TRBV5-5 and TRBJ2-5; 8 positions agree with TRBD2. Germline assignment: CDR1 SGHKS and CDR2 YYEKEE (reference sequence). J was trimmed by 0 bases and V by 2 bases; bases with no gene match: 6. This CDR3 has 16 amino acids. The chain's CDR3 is CASSFPTSGNQETQYF. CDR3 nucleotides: TGTGCCAGCAGCTTCCCAACTAGCGGAAACCAAGAGACCCAGTACTTC. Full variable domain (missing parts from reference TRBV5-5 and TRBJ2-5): DAGVTQSPTHLIKTRGQQVTLRCSPISGHKSVSWYQQVLGQGPQFIFQYYEKEERGRGNFPDRFSARQFPNYSSELNVNALLLGDSALYLCASSFPTSGNQETQYFGPGTRLLVL.

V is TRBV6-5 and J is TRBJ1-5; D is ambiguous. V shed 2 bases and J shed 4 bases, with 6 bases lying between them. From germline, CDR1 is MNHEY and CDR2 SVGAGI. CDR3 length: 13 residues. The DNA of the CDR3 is TGTGCCAGCAGTTACCAGCAGAATCAGCCCCAGCATTTT. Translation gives CASSYQQNQPQHF.

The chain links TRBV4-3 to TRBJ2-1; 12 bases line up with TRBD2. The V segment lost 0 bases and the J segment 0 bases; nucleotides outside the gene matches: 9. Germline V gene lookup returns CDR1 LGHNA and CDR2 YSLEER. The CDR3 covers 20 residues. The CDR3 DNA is TGCGCCAGCAGCCAAGATCTCGCTAGCGGGAGGGTAGGCTCCTACAATGAGCAGTTCTTC. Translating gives CASSQDLASGRVGSYNEQFF.

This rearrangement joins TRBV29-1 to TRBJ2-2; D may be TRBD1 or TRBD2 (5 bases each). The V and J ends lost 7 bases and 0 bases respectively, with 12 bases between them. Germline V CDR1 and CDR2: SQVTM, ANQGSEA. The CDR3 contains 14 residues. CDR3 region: CSAIGTANTGELFF. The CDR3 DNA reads TGCAGCGCTATAGGGACGGCGAACACCGGGGAGCTGTTTTTT.

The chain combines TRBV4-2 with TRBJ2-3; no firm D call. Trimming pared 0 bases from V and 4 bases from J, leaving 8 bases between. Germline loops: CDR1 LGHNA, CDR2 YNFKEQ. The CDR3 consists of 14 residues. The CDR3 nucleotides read TGTGCCAGCAGCCAAGAACCCTTGTCAGATACGCAGTATTTT. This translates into CASSQEPLSDTQYF.

The CDR3 bases are TGCGCCAGCAGCTGGGACAGAGCCTATGGCTACACCTTC. Translated, it gives CASSWDRAYGYTF. The chain carries TRBV5-1 and TRBJ1-2; 7 bases fit TRBD1. From germline, CDR1 is SGHRS and CDR2 YFSETQ. The V segment lost 3 bases and the J segment 4 bases; nucleotides outside the gene matches: 3. This CDR3 has 13 amino acids. Supplemented by reference TRBV5-1 and TRBJ1-2, the full variable domain reads KAGVTQTPRYLIKTRGQQVTLSCSPISGHRSVSWYQQTPGQGLQFLFEYFSETQRNKGNFPGRFSGRQFSNSRSEMNVSTLELGDSALYLCASSWDRAYGYTFGSGTRLTVV.

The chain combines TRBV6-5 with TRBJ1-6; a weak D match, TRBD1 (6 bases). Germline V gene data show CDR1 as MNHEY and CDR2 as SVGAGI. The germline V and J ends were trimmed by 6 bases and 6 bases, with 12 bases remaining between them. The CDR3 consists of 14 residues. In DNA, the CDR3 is TGTGCCAGCAGGGACAGAGCTCTTAATTCACCCCTCCACTTT. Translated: CASRDRALNSPLHF.

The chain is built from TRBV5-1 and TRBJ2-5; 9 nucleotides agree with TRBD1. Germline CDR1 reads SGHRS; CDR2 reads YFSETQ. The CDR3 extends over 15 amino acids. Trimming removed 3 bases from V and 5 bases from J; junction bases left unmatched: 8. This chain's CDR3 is CASSSIPGQGETQYF. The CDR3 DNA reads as TGCGCCAGCAGCTCGATACCGGGACAGGGCGAGACCCAGTACTTC.

The CDR3 reads CASSQEGDGYTF. The CDR3 DNA follows: TGTGCCAGCAGCCAAGAGGGTGATGGCTACACCTTC. The chain combines TRBV14 with TRBJ1-2; D unresolved. CDR1 is SGHDN and CDR2 is FVKESK in the germline V gene. The CDR3 runs 12 residues. Trimming took 0 bases from V and 6 from J, leaving 5 bases between them. Variable domain in full (rest from reference TRBV14 and TRBJ1-2): EAGVTQFPSHSVIEKGQTVTLRCDPISGHDNLYWYRRVMGKEIKFLLHFVKESKQDESGMPNNRFLAERTGGTYSTLKVQPAELEDSGVYFCASSQEGDGYTFGSGTRLTVV.